Below, 5 T cell receptor beta chains from the same sample are listed, as sequenced in a study of shared clonotypes between healthy human individuals. In the naive CD8 group, cells lacked CD45RO and were positively selected for CCR7, so terminally differentiated effector memory CD45RA+ cells were left out. Sequencing was performed with immunoSEQ multiplex PCR; in TCRdb, only in-frame clones are kept and a portion is missing. The table shows around 2,000,000 clones, with roughly 91% occurring only once. Source material: naive CD8+ T cells from PBMCs. These receptors were collected from a man aged 18 to 29 in good health. Some clones in this sample may be carry-over from other donors' samples.

The chain combines TRBV6-5 with TRBJ2-7; D might be TRBD1 (5 bases). The CDR3 is 14 residues long. V lost 0 bases and J lost 4, with 10 bases in between. Germline lookup yields CDR1 MNHEY and CDR2 SVGAGI. CDR3 region: CASSYSAGYYEQYF. The CDR3 bases are TGTGCCAGCAGTTACTCAGCAGGGTATTACGAGCAGTACTTC.

This clone was recorded a few times. V usage is TRBV6-5 and J usage is TRBJ1-5, with a weak D call TRBD1 (5 bases). The germline V gene has CDR1 MNHEY and CDR2 SVGAGI. The CDR3 loop spans 14 amino acids. Trimming stripped 4 bases from V and 7 bases from J, with 14 bases between. The DNA of the CDR3 is TGTGCCAGCAGTTTCCAGGGACCGGGGCAGCCCCAGCATTTT. This gives the protein CASSFQGPGQPQHF.

This clone has a single count. This chain connects TRBV10-3 to TRBJ2-7; no firm D call. CDR1 ENHRY and CDR2 SYGVKD come from the germline V gene. Trimming removed 2 bases at V and 7 bases at J, with 9 bases between. This CDR3 has 12 amino acids. Written as DNA, the CDR3 is TGTGCCATCAGTGAGGTGGCGAGGGAGCAGTACTTC. Translation: CAISEVAREQYF.

This clone was observed once. The chain links TRBV6-5 to TRBJ1-1; D call uncertain. V gave up 2 bases and J gave up 1 base, with 11 bases separating them. In germline, CDR1 is MNHEY, CDR2 SVGAGI. CDR3 length: 15 amino acids. CDR3: CASSYGRAGNTEAFF. The CDR3 bases are TGTGCCAGCAGTTACGGCCGGGCCGGGAACACTGAAGCTTTCTTT.

V usage is TRBV10-2 and J usage is TRBJ2-7; 8 nucleotides align to TRBD1. Trimming at V came to 5 bases and at J to 6 bases, leaving 3 bases not matched to a gene. CDR1 and CDR2 from the germline V gene are WSHSY and SAAADI. The CDR3 covers 12 residues. The CDR3 DNA reads TGCGCCAGCAGTCCAGGGGGCGGCGAGCAGTACTTC. As protein: CASSPGGGEQYF.